The present entry profiles one T cell receptor beta chain with its context. Its antigen remains unidentified. TCRdb keeps only in-frame clones here, not all; method: immunoSEQ multiplex PCR. Seen here are 25,000 to 35,000 clones, roughly 90% observed once, and the top ten hold over 15%. This specimen belongs to a study of a mutant IDH1 vaccine in newly diagnosed glioma. Turning to the study itself: In some groups vaccination began 4-6 weeks post-radiotherapy; others received it with temozolomide. General study results and limits: Vaccine-induced immune responses were detected in approximately 93% of patients.

The time point denotes: week 5, during vaccination. Mutant IDH1 20-mer peptide, at 300 ug, made up each vaccine dose, with topical imiquimod. Patients carried new grade 3 or 4 IDH1-mutant astrocytomas lacking nuclear ATRX. Germline V gene sequence: CDR1 MNHEY, CDR2 SVGAGI. V trimming: 9 bases; J trimming: 1 base; junction bases outside the gene matches: 7. The CDR3 extends over 15 amino acids. This sample comprised PBMCs, obtained from a glioma patient whose treatment included an IDH1 peptide vaccine. This clonotype originated in a man in his late teens or twenties with glioma. The rearrangement joins TRBV6-5 to TRBJ2-2; 8 nucleotides match TRBD1. CDR3 in DNA: TGTGCCAGTAAACCCGGGACAGGGAACACCGGGGAGCTGTTTTTT. Residues: CASKPGTGNTGELFF.